This TCR beta chain was identified in a study of T cell responses to AZD1222 COVID-19 vaccine. This table comes from immunoSEQ multiplex PCR, and its TCRdb copy is limited to in-frame clones, with some not included. The sample yields 90,000 to 130,000 clones, about 95% seen once. Whole-study results and caveats: Repertoires were sampled only after the peak T cell response. The donors showed a predominance of white British ancestry and of females, with possible underestimation of clonal diversity. Vaccine-associated CD4 TCRs ranged over spike, dominating at 160-218 and 743-854.

In regard to this clone: The antigen is undetermined.

Germline CDR1 SGHRS, CDR2 YFSETQ. The CDR3 extends over 14 amino acids. The ends lost 2 bases at V and 5 bases at J; junction bases unmatched: 4. This sample comprised peripheral blood, obtained 28 days after the second AZD1222 dose. The receptor was derived from an adult who received the AZD1222 COVID-19 vaccine. The chain recombines TRBV5-1 with TRBJ1-1, with TRBD1 matching 9 bases. The CDR3 DNA follows: TGCGCCAGCAGCTTAGGACAGGGGCGGACTGAAGCTTTCTTT. It yields the protein CASSLGQGRTEAFF.